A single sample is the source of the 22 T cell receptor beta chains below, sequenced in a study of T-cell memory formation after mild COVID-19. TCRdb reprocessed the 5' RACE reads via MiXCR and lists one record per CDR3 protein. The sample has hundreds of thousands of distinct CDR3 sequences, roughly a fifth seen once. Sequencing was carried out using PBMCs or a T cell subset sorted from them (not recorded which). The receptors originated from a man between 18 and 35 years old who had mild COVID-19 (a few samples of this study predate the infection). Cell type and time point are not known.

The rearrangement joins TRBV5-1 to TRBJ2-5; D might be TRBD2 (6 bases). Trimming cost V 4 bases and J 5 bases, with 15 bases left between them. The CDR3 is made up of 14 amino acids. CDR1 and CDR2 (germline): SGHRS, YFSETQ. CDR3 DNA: TGCGCCAGCAGCGCTAGACAAAGCGGGGAGACCCAGTACTTC. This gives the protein CASSARQSGETQYF.

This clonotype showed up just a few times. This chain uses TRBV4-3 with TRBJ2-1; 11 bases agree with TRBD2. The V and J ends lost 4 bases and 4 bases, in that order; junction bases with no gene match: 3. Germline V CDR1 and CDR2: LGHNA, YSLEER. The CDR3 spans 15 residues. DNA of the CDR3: TGCGCCAGCAGCCGGGGACTAGCGGTTTACAATGAGCAGTTCTTC. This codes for CASSRGLAVYNEQFF.

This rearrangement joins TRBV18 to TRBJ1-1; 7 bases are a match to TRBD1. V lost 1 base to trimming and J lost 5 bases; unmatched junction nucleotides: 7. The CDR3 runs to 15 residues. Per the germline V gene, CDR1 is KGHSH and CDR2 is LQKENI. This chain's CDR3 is CASSPRDRRETEAFF. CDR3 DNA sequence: TGTGCCAGCTCACCACGGGACAGAAGAGAAACTGAAGCTTTCTTT.

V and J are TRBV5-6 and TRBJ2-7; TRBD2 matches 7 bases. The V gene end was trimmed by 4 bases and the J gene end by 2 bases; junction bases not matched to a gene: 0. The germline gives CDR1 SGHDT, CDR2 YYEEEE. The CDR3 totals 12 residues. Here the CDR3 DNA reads TGTGCCAGCAGCGGACTAGCCTACGAGCAGTACTTC. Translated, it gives CASSGLAYEQYF.

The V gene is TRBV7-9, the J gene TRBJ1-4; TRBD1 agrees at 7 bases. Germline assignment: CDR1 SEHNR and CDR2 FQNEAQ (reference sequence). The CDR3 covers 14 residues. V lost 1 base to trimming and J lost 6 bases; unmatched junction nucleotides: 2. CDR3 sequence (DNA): TGTGCCAGCAGCTTAGGCAGGGGGGATGAAAAACTGTTTTTT. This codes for CASSLGRGDEKLFF.

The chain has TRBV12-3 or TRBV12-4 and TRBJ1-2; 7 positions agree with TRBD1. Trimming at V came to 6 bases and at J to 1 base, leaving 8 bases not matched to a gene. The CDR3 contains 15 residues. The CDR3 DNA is TGTGCCAGCAGCTCTACGGGACAGCTTAACTATGGCTACACCTTC. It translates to CASSSTGQLNYGYTF.

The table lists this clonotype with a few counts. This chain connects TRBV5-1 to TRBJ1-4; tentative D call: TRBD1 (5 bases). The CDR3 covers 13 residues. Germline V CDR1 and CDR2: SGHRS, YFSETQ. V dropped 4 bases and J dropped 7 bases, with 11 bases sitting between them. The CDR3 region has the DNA TGCGCCAGCAGCCGAGGACACGGTGAAAAACTGTTTTTT. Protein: CASSRGHGEKLFF.

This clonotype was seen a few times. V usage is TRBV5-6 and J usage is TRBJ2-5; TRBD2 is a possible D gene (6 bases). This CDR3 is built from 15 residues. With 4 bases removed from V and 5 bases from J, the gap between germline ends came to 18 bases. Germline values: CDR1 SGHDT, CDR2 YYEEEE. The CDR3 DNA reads TGTGCCAGCAGCGGGAGGTCCATAGGGGAGGAGACCCAGTACTTC. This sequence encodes CASSGRSIGEETQYF.

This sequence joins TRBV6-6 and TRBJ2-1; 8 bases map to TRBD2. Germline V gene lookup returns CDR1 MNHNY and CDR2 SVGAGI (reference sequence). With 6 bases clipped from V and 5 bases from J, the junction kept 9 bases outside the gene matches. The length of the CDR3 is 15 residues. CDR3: CASSRSGGRDNEQFF. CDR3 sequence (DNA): TGTGCCAGCAGCCGCAGCGGGGGCCGAGACAATGAGCAGTTCTTC.

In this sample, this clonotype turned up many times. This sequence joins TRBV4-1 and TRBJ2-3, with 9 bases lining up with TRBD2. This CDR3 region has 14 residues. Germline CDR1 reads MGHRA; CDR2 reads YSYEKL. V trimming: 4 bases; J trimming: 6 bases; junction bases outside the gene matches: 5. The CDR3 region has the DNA TGCGCCAGCAGCCTTTTAGCGGGGGTGGATACGCAGTATTTT. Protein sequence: CASSLLAGVDTQYF.

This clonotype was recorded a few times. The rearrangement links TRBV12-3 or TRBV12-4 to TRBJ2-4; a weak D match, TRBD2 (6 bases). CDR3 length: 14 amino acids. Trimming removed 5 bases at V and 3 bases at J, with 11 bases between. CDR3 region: CASSATGLKNIQYF. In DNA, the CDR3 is TGTGCCAGCAGTGCTACGGGACTCAAAAACATTCAGTACTTC.

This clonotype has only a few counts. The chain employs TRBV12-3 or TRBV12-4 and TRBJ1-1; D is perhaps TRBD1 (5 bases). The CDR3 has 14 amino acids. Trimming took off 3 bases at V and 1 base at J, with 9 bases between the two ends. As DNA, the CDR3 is TGTGCCAGCAGTTTGGGGCATAAGAACACTGAAGCTTTCTTT. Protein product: CASSLGHKNTEAFF.

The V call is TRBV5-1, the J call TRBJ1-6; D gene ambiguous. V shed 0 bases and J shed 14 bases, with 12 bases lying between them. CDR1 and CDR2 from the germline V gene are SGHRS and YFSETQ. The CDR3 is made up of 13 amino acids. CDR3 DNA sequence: TGCGCCAGCAGCTTGGCGGGAGCCGAAGCCCTCCACTTT. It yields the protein CASSLAGAEALHF.

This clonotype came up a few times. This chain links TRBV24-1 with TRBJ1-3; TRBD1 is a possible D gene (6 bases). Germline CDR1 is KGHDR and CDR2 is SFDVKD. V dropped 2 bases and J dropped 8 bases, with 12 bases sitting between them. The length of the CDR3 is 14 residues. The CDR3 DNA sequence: TGTGCCACCAGTGATTCAGGGGTCGGCGACACCATATATTTT. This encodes CATSDSGVGDTIYF.

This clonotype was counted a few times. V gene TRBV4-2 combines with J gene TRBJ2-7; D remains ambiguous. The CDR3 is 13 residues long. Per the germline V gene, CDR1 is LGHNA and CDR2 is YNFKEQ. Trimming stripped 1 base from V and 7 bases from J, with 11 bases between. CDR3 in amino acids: CASSQGYAREQYF. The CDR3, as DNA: TGTGCCAGCAGCCAAGGCTACGCGCGGGAGCAGTACTTC.

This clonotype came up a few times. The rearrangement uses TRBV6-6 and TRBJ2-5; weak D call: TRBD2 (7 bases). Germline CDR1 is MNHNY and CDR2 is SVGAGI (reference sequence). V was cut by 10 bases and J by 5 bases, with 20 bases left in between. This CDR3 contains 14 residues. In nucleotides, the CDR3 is TGTGCCACAGGGAGAACGGGGGGCCGGGAGACCCAGTACTTC. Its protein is CATGRTGGRETQYF.

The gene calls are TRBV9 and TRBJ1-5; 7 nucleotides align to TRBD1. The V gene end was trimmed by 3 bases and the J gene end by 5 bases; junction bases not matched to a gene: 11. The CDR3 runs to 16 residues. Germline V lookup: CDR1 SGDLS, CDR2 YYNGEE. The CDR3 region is CASSEGAVPGHQPQHF. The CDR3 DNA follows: TGTGCCAGCAGCGAGGGGGCCGTCCCCGGACATCAGCCCCAGCATTTT. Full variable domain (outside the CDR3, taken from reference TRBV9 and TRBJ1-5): DSGVTQTPKHLITATGQRVTLRCSPRSGDLSVYWYQQSLDQGLQFLIQYYNGEERAKGNILERFSAQQFPDLHSELNLSSLELGDSALYFCASSEGAVPGHQPQHFGDGTRLSIL.

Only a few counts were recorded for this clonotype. The CDR3 DNA is TGTGCCATCAGTGCGGCTAGCGGGGGAAATGAGCAGTTCTTC. It translates to CAISAASGGNEQFF. The rearrangement joins TRBV10-3 to TRBJ2-1, with 10 positions matching TRBD2. This CDR3 has 14 residues. V lost 4 bases and J lost 7; bases outside the gene matches: 4. From germline, CDR1 is ENHRY and CDR2 SYGVKD.

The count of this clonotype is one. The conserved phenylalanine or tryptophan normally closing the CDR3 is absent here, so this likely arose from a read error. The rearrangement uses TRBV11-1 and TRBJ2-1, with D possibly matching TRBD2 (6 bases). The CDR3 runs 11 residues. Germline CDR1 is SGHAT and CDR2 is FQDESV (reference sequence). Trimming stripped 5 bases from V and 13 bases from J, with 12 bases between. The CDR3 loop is CASSPGGLQFL. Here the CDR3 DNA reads TGTGCCAGCAGCCCTGGGGGACTTCAGTTCTTA.

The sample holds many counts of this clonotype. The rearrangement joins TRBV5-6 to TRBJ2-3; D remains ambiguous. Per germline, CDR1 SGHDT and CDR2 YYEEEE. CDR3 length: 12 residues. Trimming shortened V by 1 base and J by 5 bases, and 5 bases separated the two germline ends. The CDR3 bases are TGTGCCAGCAGCTTGCAGGTAGATACGCAGTATTTT. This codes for CASSLQVDTQYF. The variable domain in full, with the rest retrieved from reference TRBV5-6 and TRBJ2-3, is DAGVTQSPTHLIKTRGQQVTLRCSPKSGHDTVSWYQQALGQGPQFIFQYYEEEERQRGNFPDRFSGHQFPNYSSELNVNALLLGDSALYLCASSLQVDTQYFGPGTRLTVL.

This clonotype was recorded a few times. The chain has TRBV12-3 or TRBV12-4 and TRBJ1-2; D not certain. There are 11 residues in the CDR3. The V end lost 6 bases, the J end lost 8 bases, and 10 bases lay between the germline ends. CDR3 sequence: CASRTTGGYTF. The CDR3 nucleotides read TGTGCCAGCAGAACAACCGGGGGCTACACCTTC.

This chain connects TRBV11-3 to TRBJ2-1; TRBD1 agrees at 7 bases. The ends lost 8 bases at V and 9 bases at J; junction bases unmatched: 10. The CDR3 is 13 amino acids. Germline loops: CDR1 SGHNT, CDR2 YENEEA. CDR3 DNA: TGTGCCAGCGGCAGACAGGGCAAGAGTGAGCAGTTCTTC. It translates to CASGRQGKSEQFF.